The 20 T cell receptor beta chains below come from one sample, sequenced in a study of regulatory T cells in long-lasting Graves disease. Libraries of TCR beta came from iRepertoire HTBI primers plus Arm-PCR of CDR3 regions. MiXCR, run by TCRdb on the multiplex PCR reads, gives a single entry per CDR3 protein. There are about 460,000 distinct CDR3 sequences in the sample; approximately 23% occur only once, and around 14% lies in the top ten. Time point in this sample: persistent/refractory GD, antithyroid drugs over 5 years with positive TRAb. Generation of the TCR library employed RNA extracted from PBMCs. This sample comprised peripheral blood mononuclear cells (PBMCs), obtained when the disease was refractory, from a patient treated with antithyroid drugs. The receptor source for this set is a female donor with Graves disease.

The V and J genes are TRBV5-1 and TRBJ2-5; 10 bases map to TRBD2. CDR1 is SGHRS and CDR2 is YFSETQ in the germline V gene. With V trimmed by 3 bases and J by 5 bases, 7 bases remained unmatched. This CDR3 has 15 amino acids. The CDR3 loop reads CASSSLLAGRETQYF. DNA for the CDR3: TGCGCCAGCAGCTCCCTACTAGCGGGAAGGGAGACCCAGTACTTC.

V is TRBV19 and J is TRBJ1-6, with a tentative D call TRBD1 (6 bases). Germline loops: CDR1 LNHDA, CDR2 SQIVND (reference sequence). This CDR3 is built from 14 residues. V was cut by 6 bases and J by 7 bases, with 13 bases left in between. The CDR3 bases are TGTGCCAGTAGCCTCTGGGGGCGAAATTCACCCCTCCACTTT. Its translation: CASSLWGRNSPLHF.

This clonotype showed up many times. CDR3 coding DNA: TGTGCCAGCAGTTTAGGGACGGATTATAATTCACCCCTCCACTTT. Translating it yields CASSLGTDYNSPLHF. V is TRBV12-3 or TRBV12-4 and J is TRBJ1-6; D is undetermined. This CDR3 contains 15 residues. V lost 1 base and J 4 bases, leaving 8 bases between the germline ends.

A few counts support this clonotype. The J gene is TRBJ2-7, the V gene TRBV19, with D perhaps matching TRBD2 (6 bases). Germline loops: CDR1 LNHDA, CDR2 SQIVND (reference sequence). CDR3 length: 14 residues. Trimming took off 5 bases at V and 4 bases at J, with 15 bases between the two ends. This CDR3 reads CASSVGGPTYEQYF. DNA for the CDR3: TGTGCCAGTAGTGTTGGAGGGCCGACTTACGAGCAGTACTTC.

The CDR3 bases are TGCAGTGCTAGATTAGGGACAGGGGACTACAATGAGCAGTTCTTC. Its protein product is CSARLGTGDYNEQFF. V gene TRBV20-1 combines with J gene TRBJ2-1; 10 bases agree with TRBD1. Germline V CDR1 and CDR2: DFQATT, SNEGSKA (reference sequence). V lost 2 bases to trimming and J lost 3 bases; unmatched junction nucleotides: 4. The CDR3 runs 15 residues.

In its sample, this clonotype was seen many times. The chain links TRBV27 to TRBJ1-4; D gene uncertain. The CDR3 extends over 14 amino acids. Trimming cost V 5 bases and J 4 bases, with 11 bases left between them. Per the germline V gene, CDR1 is MNHEY and CDR2 is SMNVEV (reference sequence). The CDR3 sequence is CASSRNRNNEKLFF. In DNA form, the CDR3 reads TGTGCCAGCAGTAGGAACAGAAATAATGAAAAACTGTTTTTT.

Many counts were recorded for this clonotype. The gene calls are TRBV2 and TRBJ1-6; D is unresolved. The CDR3 spans 14 residues. Trimming stripped 7 bases from V and 9 bases from J, with 16 bases between. Germline V CDR1 and CDR2: SNHLY, FYNNEI. Here the CDR3 reads CASNPRQVTSPLHF. In nucleotides, the CDR3 is TGTGCCAGCAACCCACGGCAGGTTACTTCACCCCTCCACTTT. The full variable domain, its missing parts supplied by reference TRBV2 and TRBJ1-6, is EPEVTQTPSHQVTQMGQEVILRCVPISNHLYFYWYRQILGQKVEFLVSFYNNEISEKSEIFDDQFSVERPDGSNFTLKIRSTKLEDSAMYFCASNPRQVTSPLHFGNGTRLTVT.

Only one count was recorded for this clonotype. This clone may be a read error of a much larger clone one base away. This chain joins TRBV6-5 and TRBJ2-7; 8 bases agree with TRBD1. The germline V gene encodes CDR1 MNHEY and CDR2 SVGAGI. The CDR3 extends over 17 amino acids. The CDR3 nucleotides are TGTGCCAGCAGTTACCCGACACGGACAGGGCTATCCCACGAGCAGCACTTC. This translates into CASSYPTRTGLSHEQHF.

At least ten counts were recorded for this clonotype. The gene calls are TRBV28 and TRBJ1-5; TRBD1 might be the D (6 bases). Trimming removed 7 bases at V and 7 bases at J, with 23 bases between. The CDR3 length is 16 residues. Germline CDR1 and CDR2: MDHEN and SYDVKM. The CDR3 DNA follows: TGTGCCAGCACAACACCTAGAGGGGGTTTAGGGCAGCCCCAGCATTTT. Protein product: CASTTPRGGLGQPQHF.

The chain uses TRBV28 and TRBJ2-1; D remains unclear. V lost 7 bases to trimming and J lost 0 bases, with 13 bases between them. This CDR3 has 15 residues. CDR1 MDHEN and CDR2 SYDVKM come from the germline V gene. The CDR3 nucleotides read TGTGCCAGCATCCGAGGCCAGAGCTCCTACAATGAGCAGTTCTTC. Translating it yields CASIRGQSSYNEQFF.

The chain has TRBV11-3 and TRBJ2-2; maybe TRBD1 (5 bases). The CDR3 contains 15 residues. V lost 3 bases to trimming and J lost 0 bases, with 8 bases between them. Germline V lookup: CDR1 SGHNT, CDR2 YENEEA. The CDR3 here is CASSFSGTNTGELFF. Written as DNA, the CDR3 is TGTGCCAGCAGCTTTTCAGGGACGAACACCGGGGAGCTGTTTTTT.

This clonotype was seen repeatedly, ten times or more. The V call is TRBV24-1, the J call TRBJ2-1; 10 positions match TRBD2. Germline CDR1 KGHDR, CDR2 SFDVKD. The CDR3 has 15 residues. With V trimmed by 10 bases and J by 7 bases, 12 bases remained unmatched. DNA of the CDR3: TGTGCCACTAGTCTAGCGGGGGCCGCCCGGAATGAGCAGTTCTTC. It encodes CATSLAGAARNEQFF.

This clonotype was recorded many times. The chain uses TRBV20-1 and TRBJ2-5, with D uncertain. The germline V gene has CDR1 DFQATT and CDR2 SNEGSKA (reference sequence). This CDR3 spans 13 amino acids. V was cut by 2 bases and J by 5 bases, with 12 bases left in between. CDR3 DNA: TGCAGTGCTAGAAGGTCCATGGAGGAGACCCAGTACTTC. This encodes CSARRSMEETQYF.

At least ten counts were recorded for this clonotype. CDR3 sequence: CAISEGNYGYTF. CDR3 coding DNA: TGTGCCATCAGTGAGGGGAACTATGGCTACACCTTC. This chain uses TRBV10-3 with TRBJ1-2; D is undetermined. The germline V gene has CDR1 ENHRY and CDR2 SYGVKD. The CDR3 has 12 amino acids. Between the trimmed V and J ends, which lost 2 bases and 2 bases, there was a span of 3 bases.

Points on this clonotype: A much larger clone is a single base away; this may be a read error. V and J are TRBV28 and TRBJ1-2, with D maybe TRBD1 (5 bases). Trimming took 4 bases from V and 4 from J, leaving 16 bases between them. CDR1 is MDHEN and CDR2 is SYDVKM in the germline V gene. The CDR3 spans 15 residues. CDR3 in DNA: TGTGCCAGCAGTTCCCGAAGGGGCAGAGGCTATGGCTACACCTTC. Its translation: CASSSRRGRGYGYTF.

In this sample, this clonotype turned up many times. The gene calls are TRBV19 and TRBJ1-6, with TRBD1 matching 8 bases. CDR1 is LNHDA and CDR2 is SQIVND in the germline V gene (reference sequence). CDR3 length: 13 residues. V trimming: 5 bases; J trimming: 7 bases; junction bases outside the gene matches: 1. The CDR3 DNA sequence: TGTGCCAGTAGTTACAGGGGGAATTCACCCCTCCACTTT. This translates into CASSYRGNSPLHF. The full variable domain, its missing parts supplied by reference TRBV19 and TRBJ1-6, is DGGITQSPKYLFRKEGQNVTLSCEQNLNHDAMYWYRQDPGQGLRLIYYSQIVNDFQKGDIAEGYSVSREKKESFPLTVTSAQKNPTAFYLCASSYRGNSPLHFGNGTRLTVT.

This clonotype is classed as medium-sized. This chain links TRBV27 with TRBJ2-5; D ambiguous. The CDR3 runs to 14 residues. Trimming pared 0 bases from V and 0 bases from J, leaving 5 bases between. In germline, CDR1 is MNHEY, CDR2 SMNVEV (reference sequence). CDR3 loop: CASSLSSYQETQYF. The CDR3 coding sequence is TGTGCCAGCAGTTTATCGTCTTACCAAGAGACCCAGTACTTC.

This clonotype was recorded at least ten times. The V gene is TRBV6-1, the J gene TRBJ2-5, with D possibly being TRBD2 (6 bases). CDR1 is MNHNS and CDR2 is SASEGT in the germline V gene. Between the trimmed V and J ends, which lost 4 bases and 5 bases, there was a span of 11 bases. This CDR3 contains 13 residues. The CDR3 protein is CASSAGRRETQYF. The CDR3 DNA reads as TGTGCCAGCAGTGCAGGGAGGAGGGAGACCCAGTACTTC.

This clonotype was counted many times. V usage is TRBV7-2 and J usage is TRBJ2-7; D remains unclear. This CDR3 spans 15 amino acids. The germline V gene encodes CDR1 SGHTA and CDR2 FQGNSA. V lost 0 bases to trimming and J lost 3 bases, with 12 bases between them. The CDR3: CASSLASWNSYEQYF. The CDR3 nucleotides are TGTGCCAGCAGCTTAGCTAGCTGGAACAGCTACGAGCAGTACTTC. Drawing the rest from reference TRBV7-2 and TRBJ2-7, the complete variable domain is GAGVSQSPSNKVTEKGKDVELRCDPISGHTALYWYRQSLGQGLEFLIYFQGNSAPDKSGLPSDRFSAERTGGSVSTLTIQRTQQEDSAVYLCASSLASWNSYEQYFGPGTRLTVT.

The gene calls are TRBV27 and TRBJ2-5; the D is unclear. The V end lost 5 bases, the J end lost 5 bases, and 15 bases lay between the germline ends. The CDR3 is 14 residues long. The germline gives CDR1 MNHEY, CDR2 SMNVEV (reference sequence). The CDR3 nucleotides read TGTGCCAGCAGTCGTCTATCCGCCGGGGAGACCCAGTACTTC. Translation: CASSRLSAGETQYF.